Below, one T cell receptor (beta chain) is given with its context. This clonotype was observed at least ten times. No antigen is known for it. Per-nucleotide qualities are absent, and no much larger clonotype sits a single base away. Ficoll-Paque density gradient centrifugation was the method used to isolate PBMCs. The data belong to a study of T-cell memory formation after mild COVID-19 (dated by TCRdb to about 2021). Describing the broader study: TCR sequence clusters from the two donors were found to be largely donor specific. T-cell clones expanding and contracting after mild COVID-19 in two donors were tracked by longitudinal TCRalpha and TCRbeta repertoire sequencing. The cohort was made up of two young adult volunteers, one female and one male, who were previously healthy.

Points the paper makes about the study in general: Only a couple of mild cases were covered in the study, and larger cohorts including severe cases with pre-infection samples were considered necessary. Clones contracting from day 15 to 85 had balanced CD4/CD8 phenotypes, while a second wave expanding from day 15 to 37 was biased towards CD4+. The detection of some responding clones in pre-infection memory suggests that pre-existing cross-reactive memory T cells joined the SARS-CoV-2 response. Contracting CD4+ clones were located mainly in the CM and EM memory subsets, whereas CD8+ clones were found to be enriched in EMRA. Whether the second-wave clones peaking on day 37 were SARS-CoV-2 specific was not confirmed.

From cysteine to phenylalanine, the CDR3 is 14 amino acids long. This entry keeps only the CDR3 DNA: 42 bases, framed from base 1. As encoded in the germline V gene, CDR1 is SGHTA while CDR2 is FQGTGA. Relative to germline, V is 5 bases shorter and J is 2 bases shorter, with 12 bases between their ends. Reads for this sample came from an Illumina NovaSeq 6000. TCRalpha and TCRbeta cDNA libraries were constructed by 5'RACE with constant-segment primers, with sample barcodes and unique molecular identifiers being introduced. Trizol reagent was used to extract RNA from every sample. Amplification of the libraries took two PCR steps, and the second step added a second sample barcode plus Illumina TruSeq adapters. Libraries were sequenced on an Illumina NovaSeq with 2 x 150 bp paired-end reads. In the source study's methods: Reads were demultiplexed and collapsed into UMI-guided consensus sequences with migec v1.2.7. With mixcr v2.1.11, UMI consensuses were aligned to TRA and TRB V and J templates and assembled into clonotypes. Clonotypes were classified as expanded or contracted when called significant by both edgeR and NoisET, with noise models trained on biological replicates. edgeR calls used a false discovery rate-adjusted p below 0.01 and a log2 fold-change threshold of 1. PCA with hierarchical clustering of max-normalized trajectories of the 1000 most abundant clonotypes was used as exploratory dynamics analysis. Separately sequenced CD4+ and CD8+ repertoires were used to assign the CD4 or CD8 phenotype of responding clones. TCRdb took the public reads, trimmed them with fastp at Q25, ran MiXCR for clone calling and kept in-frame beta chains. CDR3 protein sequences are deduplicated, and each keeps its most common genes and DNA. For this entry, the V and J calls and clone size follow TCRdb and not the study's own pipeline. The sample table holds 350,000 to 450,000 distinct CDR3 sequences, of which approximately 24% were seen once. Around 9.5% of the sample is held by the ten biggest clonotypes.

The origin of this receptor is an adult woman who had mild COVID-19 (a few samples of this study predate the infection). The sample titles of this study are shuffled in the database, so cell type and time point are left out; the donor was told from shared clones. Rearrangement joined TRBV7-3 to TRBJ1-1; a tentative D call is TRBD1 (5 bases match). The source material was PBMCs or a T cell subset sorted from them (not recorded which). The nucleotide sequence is TGTGCCAGCAGCCCGGGACGAGCCAACACTGAAGCTTTCTTT. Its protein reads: CASSPGRANTEAFF.